A selection of T cell receptor beta chains follows, all from one sample in a study of cytomegalovirus exposure and HLA in healthy donors. Clones were sequenced by immunoSEQ multiplex PCR, and TCRdb holds only the in-frame ones, with some missing. The data contain about 150,000 clones, about 74% of them singletons. The sample comprised PBMCs. These receptors came from a woman aged 35 to 49 in good health and CMV-seronegative. Each CDR3 is given with its conserved first and last residue.

v_gene,j_gene,CDR3aa
TRBV5-1,TRBJ1-1,CASLMTGGPDTEAFF
TRBV9,TRBJ1-1,CASSVAGTEAFF
TRBV7-9,TRBJ1-2,CASIPGGHPQRGYTF
TRBV19,TRBJ1-1,CASSTDRDTEAFF
TRBV28,TRBJ1-3,CASRRTGHSGNTIYF
TRBV6-5,TRBJ1-1,CASSYAGETEAFF
TRBV7-2,TRBJ2-7,CASSPWGTGSYEQYF
TRBV7-9,TRBJ2-3,CASDRSTDTQYF
TRBV5-4,TRBJ2-7,CASSPGGVSYEQYF
TRBV29-1,TRBJ1-1,CSVGTGGWNTEAFF
TRBV2,TRBJ2-1,CVSSEEATGGNEQFF
TRBV18,TRBJ1-1,CASSPGSGLMNTEAFF
TRBV19,TRBJ1-2,CASSRPDSAVPSAGYTF
TRBV6-1,TRBJ2-4,CASSEGTGSQPYF
TRBV6-5,TRBJ2-7,CASNPLTGSGEQYF
TRBV2,TRBJ2-7,CASSEAWGRSGTPIFGEQYF
TRBV11-3,TRBJ2-5,CASSVSHGTGKEETQYF
TRBV11-3,TRBJ1-1,CASSLDEFRLNTEAFF
TRBV5-1,TRBJ2-2,CASSPFTVGTNTGELFF
TRBV10-3,TRBJ2-7,CATWRGESYEQYF